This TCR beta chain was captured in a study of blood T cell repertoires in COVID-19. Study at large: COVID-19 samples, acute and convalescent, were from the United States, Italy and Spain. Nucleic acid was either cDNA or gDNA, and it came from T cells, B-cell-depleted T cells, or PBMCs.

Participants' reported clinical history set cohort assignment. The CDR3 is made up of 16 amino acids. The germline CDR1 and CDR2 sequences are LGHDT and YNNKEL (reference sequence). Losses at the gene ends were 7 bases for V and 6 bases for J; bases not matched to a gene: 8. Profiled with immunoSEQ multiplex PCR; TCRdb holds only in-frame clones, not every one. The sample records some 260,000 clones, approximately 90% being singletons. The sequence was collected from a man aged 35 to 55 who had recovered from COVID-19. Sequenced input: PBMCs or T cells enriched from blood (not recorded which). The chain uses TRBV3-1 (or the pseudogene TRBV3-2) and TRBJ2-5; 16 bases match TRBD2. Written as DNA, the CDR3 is TGTGCCAGCACCGGGACTAGCGGGAGGGCGAAACAGACCCAGTACTTC. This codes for CASTGTSGRAKQTQYF.